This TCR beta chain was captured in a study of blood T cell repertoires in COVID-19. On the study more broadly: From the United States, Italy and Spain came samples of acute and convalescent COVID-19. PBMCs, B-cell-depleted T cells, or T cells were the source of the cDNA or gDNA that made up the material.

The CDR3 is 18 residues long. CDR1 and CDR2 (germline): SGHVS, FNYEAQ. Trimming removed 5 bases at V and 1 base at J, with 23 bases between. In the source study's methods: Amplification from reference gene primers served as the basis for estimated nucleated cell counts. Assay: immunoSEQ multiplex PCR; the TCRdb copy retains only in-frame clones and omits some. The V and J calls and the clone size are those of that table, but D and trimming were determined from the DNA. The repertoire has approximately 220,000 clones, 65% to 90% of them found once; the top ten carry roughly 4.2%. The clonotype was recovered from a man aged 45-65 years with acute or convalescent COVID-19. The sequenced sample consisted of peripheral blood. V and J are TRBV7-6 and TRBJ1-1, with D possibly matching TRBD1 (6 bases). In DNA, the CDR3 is TGTGCCAGCAGCCTAGAACAGGGACCATTCCGAAAGAACACTGAAGCTTTCTTT. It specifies CASSLEQGPFRKNTEAFF. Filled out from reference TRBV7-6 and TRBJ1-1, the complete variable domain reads GAGVSQSPRYKVTKRGQDVALRCDPISGHVSLYWYRQALGQGPEFLTYFNYEAQQDKSGLPNDRFSAERPEGSISTLTIQRTEQRDSAMYRCASSLEQGPFRKNTEAFFGQGTRLTVV.